This paragraph covers one T cell receptor beta chain sequence. Clones were sequenced by immunoSEQ multiplex PCR, and TCRdb holds only the in-frame ones, with some missing. Among tens of thousands of clones listed, roughly nine tenths were seen once. The entry originates in a study of OX40 agonist ivuxolimab in advanced cancers. On the study more broadly: 40% to 50% of patients had received prior checkpoint inhibitor therapy. Partial responses were recorded for three patients, including one with hepatocellular carcinoma and two with cutaneous melanoma.

CDR1 and CDR2 (germline): MDHEN, SYDVKM. V was shortened by 2 bases and J by 7 bases, with 6 bases between the two germline ends. The CDR3 runs 12 residues. This receptor was obtained from an adult with an advanced solid tumor such as melanoma, head and neck, liver or kidney cancer. The chain joins TRBV28 to TRBJ1-5; D may be TRBD1 (6 bases). Sequenced material: CD4+ or CD8+ T cells sorted from blood, taken in a trial of the OX40 agonist ivuxolimab. The CDR3 region has the DNA TGTGCCAGCAGTTTACAGGGGCAGCCCCAGCATTTT. Protein sequence: CASSLQGQPQHF.